This T cell receptor (beta chain) comes out of a study of T cell responses to AZD1222 COVID-19 vaccine. This clone has just a few counts. No antigen is known for it. With V trimmed by 0 bases and J by 4 bases, 5 bases remained unmatched. Per germline, CDR1 LGHNA and CDR2 YSLEER. The CDR3 is made up of 15 amino acids. Generated by immunoSEQ multiplex PCR, the TCRdb table keeps only in-frame clones and is missing some. The table lists roughly 100,000 clones, around 87% of them singletons. Study-wide points: Repertoire collection took place solely once the T cell response had peaked. The donors showed a predominance of white British ancestry and of females, with possible underestimation of clonal diversity.

V and J are TRBV4-3 and TRBJ2-5; 7 positions match TRBD2. The sequences come from peripheral blood, collected on day 0 of AZD1222 vaccination. The sequence was collected from an adult in good health. The CDR3 DNA reads TGCGCCAGCAGCCAAGATCTCGCGGGAGCAGAGACCCAGTACTTC. Protein sequence: CASSQDLAGAETQYF.